This TCR beta chain was profiled in a study of blood T cell repertoires in COVID-19. Those enrolled, adults aged about 18 to 89 years, came from roughly 22 US areas. In assigning cohorts, the study relied on participant-reported clinical history. How the authors handled the data: Amplification of reference gene primers was used by the study to estimate nucleated cell counts. Using immunoSEQ multiplex PCR, the repertoire was profiled, and TCRdb retains in-frame clones only, with some absent. From that table come the V and J calls and clone size; the DNA was used to work out D and trimming. Of about 400,000 clones in the sample, over 85% were seen once. The V end lost 0 bases, the J end lost 0 bases, and 6 bases lay between the germline ends. The CDR3 extends over 15 amino acids. Germline assignment: CDR1 MNHEY and CDR2 SMNVEV (reference sequence).

The rearrangement joins TRBV27 to TRBJ2-4; a possible D gene is TRBD1 (5 bases). This receptor was taken from a woman in her 30s who had recovered from COVID-19. The sample consisted of PBMCs or T cells enriched from blood (not recorded which). CDR3 residues: CASSLSGLAKNIQYF. The CDR3 DNA reads as TGTGCCAGCAGTTTATCGGGGCTAGCCAAAAACATTCAGTACTTC.